This T cell receptor (beta chain) came from a study of shared clonotypes between healthy human individuals (dated by TCRdb to 2018 to 2020). In terms of the full investigation: Three men and a couple of women, aged 18 to 49 years, made up the cohort. For each donor, CD4 naive and CD4 memory were each run on three plates, CD8 naive on two plates, and CD8 memory on one plate. Blood TCR repertoires of 5 or 6 healthy adults were deeply sequenced to estimate repertoire size and the extent of clonotype sharing between individuals. To increase sequencing depth and limit assay-specific biases, TCR repertoire library preparation and sequencing were carried out by different laboratories using diverse techniques. Leukapheresis yielded between about 0.94 and 8.9 billion PBMCs per donor. Here is what the overall study found, with its caveats: Naive subsets generally had larger estimated clonotype richness than memory subsets did. Clonotypes shared by all four sorted-subset donors showed higher generation probabilities than non-shared clonotypes. Because the study included only a small number of donors, the genetic and exposure-history diversity represented was limited. Sampling was limited to blood, and TCR repertoires in tissue likely differ from TCR repertoires in blood. Sharing across several donors was observed for around 5% of naive CD4, over 3% of naive CD8, around 2.5% of memory CD4, and around 0.44% of memory CD8 clonotypes. Pairwise subsampling led to the expectation that sequencing depth would affect the degree of clonotype sharing among donors. Rarefaction of sorted-subset datasets indicated incomplete sequencing despite the large sequencing depth.

In regard to this clone: Its cognate antigen has yet to be identified. Base quality data are lacking; no much larger clone is found one base away.

CD8 naive samples were obtained by positive selection for CCR7 among CD45RO-negative cells, yielding a CD45RA+CCR7+ population from which TemRA cells were excluded. The donors were healthy, HIV-negative adults who had no recently reported acute infections or vaccinations. Every donor was a Caucasian adult residing in Nashville, Tennessee, USA. After blood collection by leukapheresis, PBMCs were isolated using Ficoll-Histopaque density gradient centrifugation and then cryopreserved in the vapor phase of liquid nitrogen. Purity and quantity of every magnetically sorted T cell population were checked by analytical flow cytometry. From each sorted fraction, genomic DNA was isolated and quantified by UV absorbance on a Nanodrop 2000c. The CDR3 numbers 13 residues from cysteine through phenylalanine. Just CDR3 DNA is preserved here, 39 bases in frame from base 1. CDR1 and CDR2 are drawn from the germline V gene: MGHDK, SYGVNS. V gives up 5 bases and J gives up 8 bases, and the segment between their germline ends measures 10 bases.

TCR CDR3 regions were amplified from genomic DNA by multiplex PCR using the deep immunoSEQ assay. Extracted genomic DNA from each cell subset was distributed evenly across all wells of several immunoSEQ 96-well plates, and each plate was treated as a replicate. For sorted subsets, around 200 ng genomic DNA, equal to about 30,000 T cell genomes, was loaded into each replicate PCR. Purified libraries were measured with a Qubit 3.0 fluorometer, size-checked on a Bioanalyzer 2100, and measured again with the KAPA Library Quantification kit. A separate single-read 150-cycle Illumina NextSeq 550 flow cell was used to sequence each immunoSEQ 96-well plate. Turning to the authors' computational methods: The immunoSEQ output contained only junctional sequences without quality scores, so filtering could not match that applied to full-length reads. Sequences were annotated with PyIR, a Python wrapper for IgBLAST v1.9, using IMGT germline references to assign V/J genes and CDR3. Reads with weak V/J assignments (E-value above 1e-6), missing CDR3, stop codons, out-of-frame junctions, or ambiguous translated residues were removed. V3J clonotypes were defined by identical inferred V gene, J gene, and CDR3 amino acid sequence. Percentage overlap between repertoires was computed as shared unique clonotypes divided by the size of the smaller repertoire. RTK rarefaction, the Chao1 estimator, and Recon v2.1 estimates of unobserved clonotypes were used to assess repertoire richness. For all TCRbeta clonotypes obtained by the gDNA method from a handful of donors, generation probabilities were computed with OLGA. TCRdb holds this immuneACCESS table with in-frame rearrangements only. Some clones are missing; in checked studies, unresolved V genes explain under half, and the rest has no known cause. D and trimming come from the DNA, and the V and J calls and clone size come from that table. The sample records about 650,000 clones, around 95% of which are singletons. The top ten clonotypes cover 0.11% of the sample.

This TCR was recovered from a woman in her twenties or thirties in good health. Sequenced sample: naive CD8+ T cells sorted from blood. The cell subset or site label here, explained by the study, means: CD45RA+CCR7+. The rearranged chain carries TRBV25-1 and TRBJ1-6, with no confidently assigned D gene. CDR3 sequence: CASSNPPYSPLHF. The sequence in DNA is TGTGCCAGCAGTAACCCGCCCTATTCACCCCTCCACTTT.